This T cell receptor beta chain was documented in a study of T cell responses to AZD1222 COVID-19 vaccine. V lost 1 base to trimming and J lost 0 bases; unmatched junction nucleotides: 9. This CDR3 region has 19 residues. Sequenced by immunoSEQ multiplex PCR; TCRdb stores in-frame clones only, minus some. The sample has just under 90,000 clones; 89% are singletons. The sequence came from an adult who received the AZD1222 COVID-19 vaccine. The chain recombines TRBV5-3 with TRBJ2-3, with TRBD2 matching 12 bases. TRBV5-3 is marked as an open reading frame, function uncertain. Sequencing used peripheral blood, obtained 28 days after the second AZD1222 dose. CDR3 sequence reads: CARSLRPSGGGFSTDTQYF. CDR3 nucleotides: TGTGCCAGAAGCTTGCGTCCTAGCGGGGGGGGCTTTAGCACAGATACGCAGTATTTT.